Shown below are 29 T cell receptor beta chains from a single sample sequenced in a study of tumor and adjacent non-tumor tissue in lung cancer (dated by TCRdb to the late 2010s). The library was prepared using multiplex PCR. Sequencing instrument: Illumina HiSeq 2500. Following protocols modified from ARM-PCR, the researchers constructed TCRbeta libraries through three rounds of nested PCR with primers (Table S4). TCRdb redid the processing of the public reads, applying fastp at Q25 and MiXCR, and retained in-frame beta chains. Rows are combined by CDR3 protein, so each entry shows the most common genes and DNA. The sample table contains roughly 200,000 distinct CDR3 sequences; only one count was recorded for 71% of them. The ten largest clones add up to less than 25% of the sample. Bulk unsorted tissue served as the source for RNA extraction, and RNA quality was assessed using a NanoDrop ND-1000 and an Agilent 2100.

The source material was lung tumor tissue. The receptors were sampled from a man aged 60 to 69 with non-small cell lung cancer.

On this clonotype: One end of the junction does not line up with germline, which may come from a read error. The rearrangement uses TRBV29-1 and TRBJ2-3, with D unresolved. The V gene's germline CDR1 is SQVTM and CDR2 ANQGSEA. The CDR3 is made up of 12 amino acids. CDR3 in amino acids: CRVVQSTDTQYF. The CDR3 bases are TGCAGAGTTGTTCAGAGCACAGATACGCAGTATTTT.

The chain employs TRBV13 and TRBJ2-7, with D possibly being TRBD2 (5 bases). The CDR3 runs 16 residues. Germline CDR1 is PRHDT and CDR2 is FYEKMQ (reference sequence). V lost 3 bases and J 2 bases, leaving 17 bases between the germline ends. The CDR3 loop is CASSFYGGINPYEQYF. CDR3 in DNA: TGTGCCAGCAGCTTTTACGGAGGTATTAATCCCTACGAGCAGTACTTC.

Regarding this clonotype: The germline gene is not matched at one end of the junction; a read error may be the cause. The chain combines TRBV20-1 with TRBJ1-1; TRBD1 might be the D (6 bases). The CDR3 extends over 13 amino acids. Germline CDR1 reads DFQATT; CDR2 reads SNEGSKA (reference sequence). The CDR3 region has the DNA TGCAGTACTAGAGCGCAGGGGAACACTGGAGCTTTCTTT. This encodes CSTRAQGNTGAFF.

The chain has TRBV28 and TRBJ2-7; D is ambiguous. This CDR3 spans 11 amino acids. V lost 9 bases, J lost 4 bases, and 10 bases lay in between. The germline V gene encodes CDR1 MDHEN and CDR2 SYDVKM. In DNA form, the CDR3 reads TGTGCCAGTTTATGGGGTTACGAGCAGTACTTC. Translated, it gives CASLWGYEQYF. The entire variable domain, with the rest obtained from reference TRBV28 and TRBJ2-7, is as follows: DVKVTQSSRYLVKRTGEKVFLECVQDMDHENMFWYRQDPGLGLRLIYFSYDVKMKEKGDIPEGYSVSREKKERFSLILESASTNQTSMYLCASLWGYEQYFGPGTRLTVT.

For this clonotype: Just one base apart from a much larger clone, this may be a read error. The CDR3 end shows no conserved phenylalanine or tryptophan, and so a read error is likely. The rearrangement links TRBV6-2 or TRBV6-3 to TRBJ2-5; no clear D gene. Germline-derived CDR1 and CDR2 are MNHEY and SVGEGT. Trimming took 5 bases from V and 9 from J, leaving 10 bases between them. This CDR3 is built from 11 residues. The CDR3 sequence is CASSNPLSQYS. For the CDR3, the DNA is TGTGCCAGCAGTAACCCCTTATCCCAGTACTCC.

As concerns this clonotype: This may come from a read error, since a much larger clone is one base off. V gene TRBV20-1 combines with J gene TRBJ2-5; D remains unclear. The CDR3 is made up of 14 amino acids. Per the germline V gene, CDR1 is DFQATT and CDR2 is SNEGSKA (reference sequence). The CDR3 nucleotides read TGCACTGCTAGAGATAGTAAGGGCCAAGAGACCCAGTACTTC. As protein: CTARDSKGQETQYF.

About this clonotype: One end of the junction varies from germline; a read error may be responsible. The V and J genes are TRBV4-2 and TRBJ1-5, with TRBD1 identical over 9 bases. This CDR3 region has 15 residues. CDR1 is LGHNA and CDR2 is YNFKEQ in the germline V gene. CDR3 DNA sequence: TGTGCCAGCAGCCAGGGACAGGGTAGCAAACAGCCCCAGCATTTT. This encodes CASSQGQGSKQPQHF.

Notes on this clonotype: Since a much larger clone is just one base distant, this may be a read error. The J gene is TRBJ2-7, the V gene TRBV29-1; unclear D gene. This CDR3 has 13 amino acids. The germline gives CDR1 SQVTM, CDR2 ANQGSEA. The CDR3 DNA sequence: TGCAGCGTTGAACAGGATGTCAGTGACGAGCAGTGCTTC. Translation: CSVEQDVSDEQCF.

Turning to this clonotype: This may be a read error: a much more frequent sequence differs by one nucleotide. The conserved final phenylalanine or tryptophan is absent from the CDR3, which likely points to a read error. The chain has TRBV6-2 or TRBV6-3 and TRBJ1-1; D is undetermined. The V end was cut by 6 bases, the J end by 4 bases, with 12 bases between. Per the germline V gene, CDR1 is MNHEY and CDR2 is SVGEGT. The CDR3 consists of 13 residues. CDR3: CASRGGSITEAFY. CDR3 coding DNA: TGTGCCAGCAGGGGAGGTTCTATCACTGAAGCTTTCTAT.

The V call is TRBV4-1, the J call TRBJ2-7, with D perhaps matching TRBD2 (6 bases). This CDR3 spans 13 amino acids. V was trimmed by 0 bases and J by 9 bases, leaving 12 bases between them. Germline values: CDR1 MGHRA, CDR2 YSYEKL. DNA for the CDR3: TGCGCCAGCAGCCAAGAAGCGGGTTGGGGGCAGTACTTC. It yields the protein CASSQEAGWGQYF.

About this clonotype: The junction departs from the called germline gene at one end, perhaps through a read error. V and J are TRBV5-1 and TRBJ2-5, with no clear D. The CDR3 extends over 14 amino acids. Germline V gene sequence: CDR1 SGHRS, CDR2 YFSETQ. The DNA for the CDR3 is TGCGCCAGCAGTTTGGTGGCAGCCCAAGAGACCCAGTACTTC. This translates into CASSLVAAQETQYF.

Regarding this clonotype: A much larger clone differs from this one at a single base, so this may be a read error. The chain's CDR3 is CSARSITGGNEQFF. The CDR3, as DNA: TGCAGTGCTCGTTCTATAACAGGGGGCAATGAGCAGTTCTTC. J is TRBJ2-1 and V is TRBV20-1; the match to TRBD1 covers 8 bases. V was pared by 5 bases and J by 6 bases, with 9 bases of the junction left unmatched. Germline lookup yields CDR1 DFQATT and CDR2 SNEGSKA (reference sequence). This CDR3 contains 14 residues.

Details on this clonotype: This may stem from a read error, because a much larger clone lies one nucleotide away. The rearrangement links TRBV20-1 to TRBJ2-5, with D unclear. The germline CDR1 and CDR2 sequences are DFQATT and SNEGSKA (reference sequence). The CDR3 consists of 13 residues. The CDR3 DNA sequence: TGCAGTGCTAGAGGGCAGGCCAAAGAGGCCCAGTACTTC. Protein: CSARGQAKEAQYF.

The rearrangement joins TRBV12-3 or TRBV12-4 to TRBJ2-1, with no clear D. This CDR3 spans 11 amino acids. Trimming pared 10 bases from V and 4 bases from J, leaving 8 bases between. CDR3 sequence (DNA): TGTGCCAACAGCTTGTACAATGAGCAGTTCTTC. Translating gives CANSLYNEQFF.

The V call is TRBV28, the J call TRBJ1-1, with 7 bases matching TRBD1. V trimming: 5 bases; J trimming: 1 base; junction bases outside the gene matches: 7. Germline values: CDR1 MDHEN, CDR2 SYDVKM. CDR3 length equals 15 residues. The CDR3 loop is CASSPYRGGNTEAFF. The DNA for the CDR3 is TGTGCCAGCAGTCCATACAGGGGAGGGAACACTGAAGCTTTCTTT.

A remark on this clonotype: Likely a read error: the CDR3 ends without its conserved phenylalanine or tryptophan. The DNA is left out, because the CDR3 cannot be placed on it with certainty; the CDR3 is given as TCRdb lists it. This sequence joins TRBV6-5 and TRBJ2-5; TRBD1 is taken as the D call from the table, unchecked against the DNA. CDR1 is MNHEY and CDR2 is SVGAGI in the germline V gene. Ends included, the CDR3 has 15 residues. CDR3 loop: CASSFQGRIQETRYL.

This clonotype was counted at least ten times. This chain joins TRBV30 and TRBJ1-1; possible D gene TRBD1, 6 bases. In germline, CDR1 is GTSNPN, CDR2 SVGIG (reference sequence). This CDR3 is built from 15 residues. The V gene lost 1 base and the J gene lost 1 base, with 13 bases spanning the gap. CDR3 coding DNA: TGTGCCTGGAGTGATCCCGGGACACGGAACACTGAAGCTTTCTTT. As protein: CAWSDPGTRNTEAFF.

This clonotype appeared once. The CDR3 end shows no conserved phenylalanine or tryptophan, and so a read error is likely. CDR3 amino acids: CAISLGTSGTQYC. Written as DNA, the CDR3 is TGTGCCATCAGCTTAGGTACTAGCGGTACGCAGTATTGT. The rearrangement links TRBV11-3 to TRBJ2-3, with TRBD2 matching over 8 bases. The CDR3 extends over 13 amino acids. The V gene's germline CDR1 is SGHNT and CDR2 YENEEA.

This clonotype showed up just once. The chain carries TRBV29-1 and TRBJ1-2, with 10 bases aligning to TRBD1. Germline V gene sequence: CDR1 SQVTM, CDR2 ANQGSEA. The CDR3 spans 14 residues. CDR3 residues: CRLLHTGTGDGYTF. The CDR3, as DNA: TGCAGGCTTCTCCACACCGGGACAGGGGATGGCTACACCTTC.

In its sample, this clonotype was seen a few times. The rearrangement links TRBV20-1 to TRBJ1-2; D unresolved. Germline CDR1 DFQATT, CDR2 SNEGSKA (reference sequence). The V gene lost 2 bases and the J gene lost 2 bases, with 12 bases spanning the gap. The CDR3 has 14 amino acids. CDR3 in DNA: TGCAGTGCTAGAATCGAGGGCGGAAACTATGGCTACACCTTC. Translating gives CSARIEGGNYGYTF.

This clonotype has ten or more counts. This rearrangement joins TRBV19 to TRBJ1-1, with D uncertain. The CDR3 has 15 amino acids. V was pared by 4 bases and J by 0 bases, with 12 bases between. Germline assignment: CDR1 LNHDA and CDR2 SQIVND (reference sequence). The CDR3 coding sequence is TGTGCCAGTAGTAGCCCCCCGGGGATGAACACTGAAGCTTTCTTT. The encoded protein is CASSSPPGMNTEAFF.

Details on this clonotype: One end of the junction is discordant with germline, which a read error may explain. This chain uses TRBV12-3 or TRBV12-4 with TRBJ1-1; no firm D call. The CDR3 has 12 residues. The CDR3 DNA follows: TGTGTCAGCAACGAGGACCACACTGAGGCTTTCTTT. Translated: CVSNEDHTEAFF.

The V gene is TRBV6-2 or TRBV6-3, the J gene TRBJ2-3; D call uncertain. Germline V gene data show CDR1 as MNHEY and CDR2 as SVGEGT. The CDR3 contains 13 residues. CDR3 nucleotides: TGTGCTAGCCGGGTGGGGAACACAGATACGCAGTATTTT. Translating gives CASRVGNTDTQYF.

For this clonotype: Compared with germline, one end of the junction differs, possibly owing to a read error. The CDR3 DNA follows: TGTGCCAGCAGCTTCTATCCGACGAACACCGGGGATCTGATTTTT. Translating gives CASSFYPTNTGDLIF. The chain combines TRBV5-8 with TRBJ2-2; D is possibly TRBD2 (5 bases). The CDR3 extends over 15 amino acids. Germline-derived CDR1 and CDR2 are SGHTS and YDEGEE.

Note on this clonotype: At one of its ends the junction is not consistent with the germline gene, which may arise from a read error. This rearrangement joins TRBV11-2 to TRBJ2-3; TRBD2 agrees at 8 bases. CDR3 size: 17 residues. CDR1 SGHAT and CDR2 FQNNGV come from the germline V gene. The CDR3 loop is CTSTWDYWRGVTDTQYF. In nucleotides, the CDR3 is TGTACCAGCACCTGGGATTATTGGCGGGGGGTAACAGATACGCAGTATTTT.

A remark on this clonotype: Sequence at one end of the junction differs from germline and may be a read error. The J gene is TRBJ2-7, the V gene TRBV29-1, with D possibly matching TRBD2 (6 bases). CDR1 is SQVTM and CDR2 is ANQGSEA in the germline V gene. The CDR3 spans 13 residues. CDR3 residues: CSSRRDPSYEQYF. CDR3 nucleotide sequence: TGCAGCTCCCGGAGGGACCCCTCCTACGAGCAATACTTC.

V gene TRBV12-3 or TRBV12-4 combines with J gene TRBJ2-1, with 12 bases matching TRBD2. V trimming: 6 bases; J trimming: 7 bases; junction bases outside the gene matches: 7. This CDR3 comprises 15 residues. The CDR3, as DNA: TGTGCCAGCAGCCCCGGACTAGCGGGACGAAATGAGCAGTTCTTC. This codes for CASSPGLAGRNEQFF.

Concerning this clonotype: No conserved phenylalanine or tryptophan is present at the end of the CDR3, so a read error is the likely explanation. The chain combines TRBV6-6 with TRBJ1-2, with 8 nucleotides matching TRBD1. There are 12 residues in the CDR3. Per germline, CDR1 MNHNY and CDR2 SVGAGI (reference sequence). The CDR3 nucleotides read TGTACCAGCAGTGAGACAGGGGTTGGCTACACCATC. It specifies CTSSETGVGYTI.

CDR3 sequence (DNA): TGCAGCGTCGGTGGTACGGTCGCGAACACCGGGGAGCTGTTTTTT. Translation gives CSVGGTVANTGELFF. The chain recombines TRBV29-1 with TRBJ2-2; D unresolved. Germline V gene sequence: CDR1 SQVTM, CDR2 ANQGSEA. This CDR3 has 15 amino acids. The V and J ends lost 6 bases and 0 bases respectively, with 14 bases between them.